One and the same sample provided the 10 T cell receptor beta chains below, sequenced in a study of blood T cell repertoires in COVID-19. Sequencing used immunoSEQ multiplex PCR; TCRdb keeps in-frame clones, though not all of them. The table records hundreds of thousands of clones, about 94% of them present only once. The source material was peripheral blood. Every receptor here comes from a man aged 60 to 69 with COVID-19, enrolled during active disease.

CDR3 DNA: TGTGCCAGCTCCCCGACCGGCAGGGACATTAATCAGCCCCAGCATTTT. This translates into CASSPTGRDINQPQHF. The chain couples TRBV18 to TRBJ1-5, with D possibly being TRBD1 (6 bases). Trimming shortened V by 6 bases and J by 4 bases, and 19 bases separated the two germline ends. Germline V gives CDR1 KGHSH, CDR2 LQKENI. The CDR3 runs to 16 residues.

This rearrangement joins TRBV6-1 to TRBJ1-5; maybe TRBD1 (6 bases). The CDR3 sequence is 15 residues long. Germline V lookup: CDR1 MNHNS, CDR2 SASEGT. Trimming removed 1 base at V and 2 bases at J, with 9 bases between. CDR3 amino acids: CASSEVNRGNQPQHF. For the CDR3, the DNA is TGTGCCAGCAGTGAAGTCAACAGGGGCAATCAGCCCCAGCATTTT.

This chain connects TRBV5-1 to TRBJ2-2, with 12 bases lining up with TRBD2. The germline gives CDR1 SGHRS, CDR2 YFSETQ. The CDR3 runs 16 residues. V shed 5 bases, J shed 3 bases, and the junction held 5 bases outside the gene matches. The CDR3 DNA is TGCGCCAGCAGGCCTACTAGCGGGGGGTACACCGGGGAGCTGTTTTTT. Translating gives CASRPTSGGYTGELFF.

The chain has TRBV5-1 and TRBJ2-3, with D possibly being TRBD2 (5 bases). Germline CDR1 is SGHRS and CDR2 is YFSETQ. The CDR3 spans 14 residues. Trimming took off 2 bases at V and 2 bases at J, with 9 bases between the two ends. The CDR3 DNA follows: TGCGCCAGCAGCTTCGGAGGAGTCACAGATACGCAGTATTTT. Protein sequence: CASSFGGVTDTQYF.

V usage is TRBV7-2 and J usage is TRBJ1-1; 8 nucleotides line up with TRBD1. The CDR3 length is 18 residues. Trimming at V came to 5 bases and at J to 0 bases, leaving 14 bases not matched to a gene. Germline values: CDR1 SGHTA, CDR2 FQGNSA. CDR3 coding DNA: TGTGCCAGCAGCCCAAACAGGGGGATGTGGGAAATGAACACTGAAGCTTTCTTT. Protein sequence: CASSPNRGMWEMNTEAFF. Supplemented by reference TRBV7-2 and TRBJ1-1, the full variable domain reads GAGVSQSPSNKVTEKGKDVELRCDPISGHTALYWYRQSLGQGLEFLIYFQGNSAPDKSGLPSDRFSAERTGGSVSTLTIQRTQQEDSAVYLCASSPNRGMWEMNTEAFFGQGTRLTVV.

This chain links TRBV2 with TRBJ2-3; the match to TRBD2 covers 11 bases. The CDR3 has 16 amino acids. Germline V gene data show CDR1 as SNHLY and CDR2 as FYNNEI. J lost 5 bases, V lost 7 bases, and 11 bases had no gene match. CDR3 coding DNA: TGTGCCAGCACGGCGCAACTAGCGGGAGCGGGAGATACGCAGTATTTT. Translation gives CASTAQLAGAGDTQYF.

V is TRBV28 and J is TRBJ2-1; TRBD2 is a possible D gene (5 bases). V lost 6 bases to trimming and J lost 9 bases, with 21 bases between them. From germline, CDR1 is MDHEN and CDR2 SYDVKM. The CDR3 runs 15 residues. The CDR3 sequence is CASSTSRETGSEQFF. The DNA of the CDR3 is TGTGCCAGCAGCACTTCAAGGGAGACGGGCAGTGAGCAGTTCTTC.

The chain employs TRBV27 and TRBJ1-2; tentative D call: TRBD1 (5 bases). This CDR3 region has 13 residues. In germline, CDR1 is MNHEY, CDR2 SMNVEV (reference sequence). V was clipped by 3 bases and J by 8 bases, with 13 bases between them. The CDR3 loop is CASSFSQGQGYTF. The CDR3 DNA sequence: TGTGCCAGCAGTTTCTCCCAGGGCCAGGGCTACACCTTC.

DNA for the CDR3: TGTGCCAGCAGTCAGAATTACAATTCACCCCTCCACTTT. This codes for CASSQNYNSPLHF. V gene TRBV12-3 or TRBV12-4 combines with J gene TRBJ1-6; D not certain. V shed 5 bases and J shed 7 bases, with 9 bases lying between them. This CDR3 is built from 13 residues.

This chain connects TRBV4-3 to TRBJ1-1; D gene ambiguous. V was clipped by 1 base and J by 6 bases, with 9 bases between them. This CDR3 comprises 13 residues. Germline lookup yields CDR1 LGHNA and CDR2 YSLEER. DNA of the CDR3: TGCGCCAGCAGCCAAGGGTCTGGCCCTGAAGCTTTCTTT. It specifies CASSQGSGPEAFF.